This TCR beta chain was identified in a study of OX40 agonist ivuxolimab in advanced cancers. V was cut by 0 bases and J by 3 bases, with 10 bases left in between. This CDR3 is 15 amino acids long. Germline V gene data show CDR1 as SGDLS and CDR2 as YYNGEE. Data came from immunoSEQ multiplex PCR; TCRdb stores just in-frame clones and leaves some out. The sample has 60,000 to 75,000 clones, roughly 86% seen once; the top ten hold about 3.8%. This material consisted of CD4+ or CD8+ T cells sorted from blood, taken in a trial of the OX40 agonist ivuxolimab. The source is an adult with an advanced solid tumor such as melanoma, head and neck, liver or kidney cancer. This sequence joins TRBV9 and TRBJ2-1; D not resolved. The chain's CDR3 is CASSVGGSNYNEQFF. CDR3 coding DNA: TGTGCCAGCAGCGTAGGCGGCAGCAACTACAATGAGCAGTTCTTC. Full variable domain (outside the CDR3, taken from reference TRBV9 and TRBJ2-1): DSGVTQTPKHLITATGQRVTLRCSPRSGDLSVYWYQQSLDQGLQFLIQYYNGEERAKGNILERFSAQQFPDLHSELNLSSLELGDSALYFCASSVGGSNYNEQFFGPGTRLTVL.